This T cell receptor beta chain was found in a study of shared clonotypes between healthy human individuals. Replicate PCRs for sorted subsets used around 190 ng DNA; this equaled about 30,000 T cell genomes. The data were produced by immunoSEQ multiplex PCR, yet TCRdb's version contains in-frame clones alone and is incomplete. This sample has about 2.4 million clones, with 93% found just once. V gave up 4 bases and J gave up 6 bases; unmatched junction bases: 10. The germline V gene has CDR1 MGHRA and CDR2 YSYEKL. The CDR3 covers 17 residues. In the CD4+ fraction, cells were divided into CD45RA+ naive and CD45RA-negative memory subsets.

The chain is built from TRBV4-1 and TRBJ2-1; TRBD2 agrees at 12 bases. The source is a man between 18 and 29 years old in good health. Some clones in this sample may be carry-over from other donors' samples. Sequences were obtained from naive CD4+ T cells from PBMCs. Subset given: CD45RA+ positively selected. CDR3 DNA sequence: TGCGCCAGCAGCCTCCTGACTAGCGGGAGTTATAGCAATGAGCAGTTCTTC. Translated: CASSLLTSGSYSNEQFF.